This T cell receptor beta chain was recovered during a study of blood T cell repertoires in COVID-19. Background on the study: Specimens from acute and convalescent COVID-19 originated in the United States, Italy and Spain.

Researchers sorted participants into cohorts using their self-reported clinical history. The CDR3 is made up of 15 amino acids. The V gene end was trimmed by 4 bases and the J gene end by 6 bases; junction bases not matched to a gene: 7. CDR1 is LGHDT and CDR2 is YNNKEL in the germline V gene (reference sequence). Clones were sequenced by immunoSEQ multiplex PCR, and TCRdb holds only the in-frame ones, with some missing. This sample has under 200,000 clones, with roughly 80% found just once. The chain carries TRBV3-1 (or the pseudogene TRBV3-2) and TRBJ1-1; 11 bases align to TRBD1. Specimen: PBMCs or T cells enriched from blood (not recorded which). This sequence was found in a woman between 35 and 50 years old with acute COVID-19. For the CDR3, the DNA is TGTGCCAGCAGCCCTTCGGACAGGGGGCCGGCTGAAGCTTTCTTT. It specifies CASSPSDRGPAEAFF.